The clone carrying this T cell receptor (beta chain) was counted a single time. The antigen is unknown. MiXCR, applied by TCRdb to the reads, yields one record per CDR3 protein. The sample contains some 800,000 distinct CDR3 sequences, almost 30% of which appear only once. This sample was included in a study of T cell repertoires in cytomegalovirus infection. The CDR3 loop spans 15 amino acids. Germline lookup yields CDR1 SEHNR and CDR2 FQNEAQ (reference sequence). V shed 6 bases and J 5 bases; nucleotides not matched to a gene: 7. This receptor was identified in a human donor in good health (CMV status not recorded). Some clones in this sample may be carry-over from other donors' samples. This material consisted of cultured CD8+ T cells from PBMCs, taken from culture after CMV antigen stimulation. This rearrangement joins TRBV7-9 to TRBJ2-1, with TRBD1 matching 10 bases. The CDR3 is CASRRQGATDNEQFF. The CDR3 DNA follows: TGTGCCAGCAGGCGACAGGGGGCGACAGACAATGAGCAGTTCTTC.